Each of the 26 T cell receptor beta chains below was sequenced from the same sample in a study of blood T cells in healthy people across ages. The second PCR ran roughly 6 to 11 cycles with a sample-barcoded 5' primer and J-beta primers. Using its own MiXCR run on the 5' RACE reads, TCRdb lists one record per CDR3 protein. The data contain 730,000 or so distinct CDR3 sequences, roughly 43% of them seen just once; the ten biggest clones take up less than 25%. Sequencing used blood. These TCRs come from a woman between 55 and 75 years old in good health.

This clonotype was seen repeatedly, ten times or more. The genes are TRBV4-3 and TRBJ2-6; 7 bases match TRBD2. The germline gives CDR1 LGHNA, CDR2 YSLEER. This CDR3 region has 15 residues. V dropped 5 bases and J dropped 4; count of bases not matched to a gene: 5. The CDR3 spells CASSKRDEGANVLTF. In nucleotides, the CDR3 is TGCGCCAGCAGCAAGCGGGACGAAGGGGCCAACGTCCTGACTTTC.

The sample holds a few counts of this clonotype. The J gene is TRBJ2-5, the V gene TRBV6-5; D gene ambiguous. The assigned J gene may be wrong: the sequence end matches TRBJ2-7 better. Germline V lookup: CDR1 MNHEY, CDR2 SVGAGI. The CDR3 contains 13 residues. Here the CDR3 DNA reads TGTGCCAGCATAGGGCAGTCTTCCTACGAGCAGTACTTC. This gives the protein CASIGQSSYEQYF.

This clonotype was seen more than once but under ten times. A much larger clonotype is one base distant, so this may be a read error. V usage is TRBV10-3 and J usage is TRBJ2-1; TRBD1 matches 8 bases. The CDR3 loop spans 12 amino acids. Germline V gene sequence: CDR1 ENHRY, CDR2 SYGVKD. CDR3 amino acids: CAVSVGQGEQFF. The DNA for the CDR3 is TGTGCCGTCAGTGTAGGACAGGGTGAGCAGTTCTTC.

This clonotype was picked up a small number of times. V usage is TRBV27 and J usage is TRBJ1-4; D remains unclear. CDR1 is MNHEY and CDR2 is SMNVEV in the germline V gene (reference sequence). This CDR3 region has 14 residues. V lost 0 bases and J lost 4, with 6 bases in between. CDR3: CASSLSGINEKLFF. CDR3 DNA: TGTGCCAGCAGTTTATCCGGGATTAATGAAAAACTGTTTTTT.

The chain carries TRBV20-1 and TRBJ1-2; TRBD1 matches at 7 bases. V was pared by 0 bases and J by 4 bases, with 11 bases of the junction left unmatched. The CDR3 runs to 16 residues. CDR1 is DFQATT, CDR2 SNEGSKA, per germline (reference sequence). CDR3 sequence reads: CSARDAARTGPYGYTF. CDR3 nucleotides: TGCAGTGCTAGAGATGCCGCCCGGACAGGCCCCTATGGCTACACCTTC.

The rearrangement uses TRBV13 and TRBJ2-6, with D uncertain. Germline V gives CDR1 PRHDT, CDR2 FYEKMQ (reference sequence). Trimming removed 3 bases at V and 6 bases at J, with 12 bases between. This CDR3 has 15 residues. The chain's CDR3 is CASSFIGSSANVLTF. CDR3 nucleotide sequence: TGTGCCAGCAGCTTTATTGGTTCTTCGGCCAACGTCCTGACTTTC.

The chain couples TRBV24-1 to TRBJ1-5; 8 bases are a match to TRBD1. V was clipped by 5 bases and J by 6 bases; unmatched bases: 11. The CDR3 sequence is 16 residues long. The germline gives CDR1 KGHDR, CDR2 SFDVKD. The CDR3 bases are TGTGCCACCAGTGCCTTAGGACAGGGTACGGGTCAGCCCCAGCATTTT. This encodes CATSALGQGTGQPQHF.

This clonotype has more than one count but fewer than ten. The chain has TRBV5-1 and TRBJ2-1, with D possibly matching TRBD2 (7 bases). With 4 bases removed from V and 5 bases from J, the gap between germline ends came to 16 bases. The CDR3 loop spans 15 amino acids. CDR1 and CDR2 (germline): SGHRS, YFSETQ. CDR3 in amino acids: CASSALPGGHNEQFF. The CDR3 DNA follows: TGCGCCAGCAGCGCCTTGCCGGGGGGCCACAATGAGCAGTTCTTC.

This clonotype came up a few times. The V gene is TRBV29-1, the J gene TRBJ2-1; 8 nucleotides align to TRBD1. This CDR3 is built from 11 residues. Germline assignment: CDR1 SQVTM and CDR2 ANQGSEA. The V segment lost 7 bases and the J segment 7 bases; nucleotides outside the gene matches: 3. Here the CDR3 DNA reads TGCAGCGCGACAGGGGCGAATGAGCAGTTCTTC. This gives the protein CSATGANEQFF.

For this clonotype: This could be a read error, since a much larger clone is one nucleotide away. The chain recombines TRBV10-3 with TRBJ2-5; 12 bases are a match to TRBD1. The CDR3 runs to 17 residues. J gave up 2 bases and V 4 bases, and 8 bases lay outside the gene matches. The germline gives CDR1 ENHRY, CDR2 SYGVKD. CDR3 nucleotide sequence: TGTGCCATCAGTGTTTCCGGGACAGGGGGCAGACAAGAGACCCAGTACTTC. Its protein product is CAISVSGTGGRQETQYF.

This clonotype was recorded a few times. The chain uses TRBV10-3 and TRBJ1-2; 9 bases match TRBD1. The CDR3 sequence is 13 residues long. Germline assignment: CDR1 ENHRY and CDR2 SYGVKD. The J segment lost 5 bases and the V segment lost 5 bases, leaving 3 bases of the junction unmatched. This chain's CDR3 is CAISLGQGYGYTF. The CDR3 nucleotides read TGTGCCATCAGTCTTGGACAGGGGTATGGCTACACCTTC.

A few counts support this clonotype. V and J are TRBV20-1 and TRBJ2-7; the match to TRBD2 covers 11 bases. There are 15 residues in the CDR3. V dropped 6 bases and J dropped 4; count of bases not matched to a gene: 11. In germline, CDR1 is DFQATT, CDR2 SNEGSKA (reference sequence). The CDR3 DNA follows: TGCAGTGCCGACATTAGCGGGAGGGCCGCATACGAGCAGTACTTC. Translated: CSADISGRAAYEQYF.

The CDR3 nucleotides read TGCAGTGCCCCGACTGAGTATGGCTACACCTTC. Its translation: CSAPTEYGYTF. The chain couples TRBV20-1 to TRBJ1-2; D call uncertain. V was shortened by 6 bases and J by 5 bases, with 10 bases between the two germline ends. The CDR3 totals 11 residues. Germline loops: CDR1 DFQATT, CDR2 SNEGSKA (reference sequence).

The chain joins TRBV24-1 to TRBJ2-2, with 9 bases that match TRBD1. This CDR3 spans 13 amino acids. The trim removed 9 bases at V and 6 bases at J, leaving 4 bases unmatched. Germline V lookup: CDR1 KGHDR, CDR2 SFDVKD. The CDR3 region is CATGQGISGELFF. The CDR3, as DNA: TGTGCCACCGGACAGGGGATTTCCGGGGAGCTGTTTTTT.

The chain is built from TRBV29-1 and TRBJ2-3, with TRBD2 matching over 9 bases. V gave up 1 base and J gave up 4 bases; unmatched junction bases: 15. CDR1 and CDR2 from the germline V gene are SQVTM and ANQGSEA. The CDR3 is made up of 18 amino acids. As DNA, the CDR3 is TGCAGCGTTGAAGCCCAGGGCTGGGAGACTAGCGGAGCAGATACGCAGTATTTT. This translates into CSVEAQGWETSGADTQYF.

There are a few counts of this clonotype. The rearrangement links TRBV20-1 to TRBJ2-7, with 7 nucleotides matching TRBD1. J lost 4 bases, V lost 3 bases, and 6 bases had no gene match. The CDR3 runs 13 residues. CDR1 is DFQATT, CDR2 SNEGSKA, per germline (reference sequence). The chain's CDR3 is CSASLTGAYEQYF. CDR3 in DNA: TGCAGTGCTAGTCTTACAGGGGCATACGAGCAGTACTTC.

This clonotype appeared a few times. The chain carries TRBV7-2 and TRBJ2-5; no firm D call. V dropped 2 bases and J dropped 1 base, with 14 bases sitting between them. The germline V gene encodes CDR1 SGHTA and CDR2 FQGNSA. The CDR3 extends over 16 amino acids. This CDR3 is CASSLLSDILQETQYF. In DNA form, the CDR3 reads TGTGCCAGCAGCTTATTGTCCGACATCCTCCAAGAGACCCAGTACTTC.

This clonotype was picked up a small number of times. This chain links TRBV4-2 with TRBJ2-1; D not resolved. V shed 1 base and J shed 9 bases, with 13 bases lying between them. The CDR3 spans 14 residues. Germline V lookup: CDR1 LGHNA, CDR2 YNFKEQ. CDR3 in amino acids: CASSQGTVEGEQFF. The CDR3 DNA reads as TGTGCCAGCAGCCAAGGGACGGTTGAAGGTGAGCAGTTCTTC.

As to this clonotype: One end of the junction is discordant with germline, which a read error may explain. J is TRBJ1-1 and V is TRBV7-2; D call uncertain. From germline, CDR1 is SGHTA and CDR2 FQGNSA. The CDR3 spans 11 residues. The CDR3 nucleotides are TGTGCCAGCAGTTTCAACACTGAACCTTTCTTT. Encoded protein: CASSFNTEPFF.

The V and J genes are TRBV6-1 and TRBJ1-2; D is undetermined. V was cut by 7 bases and J by 0 bases, with 9 bases left in between. The length of the CDR3 is 13 residues. Germline-derived CDR1 and CDR2 are MNHNS and SASEGT. Here the CDR3 reads CASNITPNYGYTF. DNA of the CDR3: TGTGCCAGCAACATTACACCTAACTATGGCTACACCTTC.

About this clonotype: It may be a read error: a sequence one base away is much more abundant. The V and J genes are TRBV9 and TRBJ2-1; D is perhaps TRBD2 (5 bases). The CDR3 runs to 15 residues. Germline CDR1 SGDLS, CDR2 YYNGEE. DNA of the CDR3: TGTGCCAGCGGCGTAGCCGGGGACTCCTACAATGAGCAGTTCTTC. This translates into CASGVAGDSYNEQFF.

Written as DNA, the CDR3 is TGTGCCAGCAGCCAAGAAGGGGGACAGGTCGCTTTCTTT. It codes for CASSQEGGQVAFF. The rearrangement joins TRBV3-1 to TRBJ1-1, with 8 nucleotides matching TRBD1. V was pared by 0 bases and J by 11 bases, with 5 bases of the junction left unmatched. Germline CDR1 and CDR2: LGHDT and YNNKEL (reference sequence). This CDR3 comprises 13 residues. Together with reference TRBV3-1 and TRBJ1-1, the CDR3 gives the full variable domain: DTAVSQTPKYLVTQMGNDKSIKCEQNLGHDTMYWYKQDSKKFLKIMFSYNNKELIINETVPNRFSPKSPDKAHLNLHINSLELGDSAVYFCASSQEGGQVAFFGQGTRLTVV.

In its sample, this clonotype was seen a few times. The chain combines TRBV7-3 with TRBJ2-1; 16 bases align to TRBD2. From germline, CDR1 is SGHTA and CDR2 FQGTGA. This CDR3 comprises 20 residues. The junction had 14 bases not matched to a gene; V was cut back by 3 bases and J by 6 bases. CDR3 DNA sequence: TGTGCCAGCAGCTTTCCCTCCGGGACTAGCGGGGGGGCTGGGCGCAATGAGCAGTTCTTC. Translating it yields CASSFPSGTSGGAGRNEQFF.

The rearrangement links TRBV29-1 to TRBJ2-1; 9 nucleotides match TRBD1. The CDR3 covers 13 residues. CDR1 is SQVTM, CDR2 ANQGSEA, per germline. J lost 5 bases, V lost 5 bases, and 4 bases had no gene match. The CDR3 DNA sequence: TGCAGCGTTAGGGACAGGGTGGACAATGAGCAGTTCTTC. Translating gives CSVRDRVDNEQFF.

This clonotype has ten or more counts. V usage is TRBV7-2 and J usage is TRBJ2-3, with a weak D call TRBD2 (6 bases). Germline V gene sequence: CDR1 SGHTA, CDR2 FQGNSA. The V end lost 3 bases, the J end lost 2 bases, and 6 bases lay between the germline ends. This CDR3 region has 13 residues. The CDR3 is CASSLDYTDTQYF. The CDR3 DNA sequence: TGTGCCAGCAGCTTGGACTACACAGATACGCAGTATTTT.

The V gene is TRBV7-2, the J gene TRBJ1-2; 8 bases line up with TRBD1. The CDR3 is made up of 14 amino acids. V shed 3 bases, J shed 8 bases, and the junction held 8 bases outside the gene matches. Germline CDR1 reads SGHTA; CDR2 reads FQGNSA. DNA for the CDR3: TGTGCCAGCAGCTTTTATGGACAGGGACAAGGCTACACCTTC. Protein product: CASSFYGQGQGYTF.